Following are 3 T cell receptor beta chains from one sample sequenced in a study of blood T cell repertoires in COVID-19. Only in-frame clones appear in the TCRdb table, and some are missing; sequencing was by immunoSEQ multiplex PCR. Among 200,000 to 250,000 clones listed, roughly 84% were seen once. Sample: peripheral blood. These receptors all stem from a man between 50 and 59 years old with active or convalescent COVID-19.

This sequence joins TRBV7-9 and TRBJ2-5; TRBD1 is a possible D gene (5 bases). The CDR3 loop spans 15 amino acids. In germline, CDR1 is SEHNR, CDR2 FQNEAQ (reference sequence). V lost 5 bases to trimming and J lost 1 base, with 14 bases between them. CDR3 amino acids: CASSPWGGPQETQYF. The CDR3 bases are TGTGCCAGCAGCCCATGGGGCGGACCCCAAGAGACCCAGTACTTC.

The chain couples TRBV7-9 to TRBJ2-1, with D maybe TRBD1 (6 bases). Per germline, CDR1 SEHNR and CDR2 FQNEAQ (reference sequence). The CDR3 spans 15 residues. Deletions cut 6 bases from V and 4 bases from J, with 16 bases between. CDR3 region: CASSSTGRSYNEQFF. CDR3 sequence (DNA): TGTGCCAGCAGTTCTACAGGGAGATCATACAATGAGCAGTTCTTC.

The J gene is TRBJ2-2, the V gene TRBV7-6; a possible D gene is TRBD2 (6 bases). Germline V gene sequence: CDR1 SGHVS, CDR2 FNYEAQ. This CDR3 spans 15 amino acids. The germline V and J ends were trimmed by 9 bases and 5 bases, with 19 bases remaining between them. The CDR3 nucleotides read TGTGCCAGTGAAAGTTCCAAGGGAGGAACCGGGGAGCTGTTTTTT. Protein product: CASESSKGGTGELFF.